This paragraph reports one TCR beta chain. The sample belongs to a study of blood T cell repertoires in COVID-19. The ends lost 5 bases at V and 3 bases at J; junction bases unmatched: 7. Germline assignment: CDR1 LNHDA and CDR2 SQIVND (reference sequence). This CDR3 has 15 amino acids. Sequenced by immunoSEQ multiplex PCR; TCRdb stores in-frame clones only, minus some. This table holds approximately 380,000 clones, about 85% found once. The TCR originated in a woman under 30 with acute or convalescent COVID-19. Input material: peripheral blood. The chain uses TRBV19 and TRBJ2-7, with 10 nucleotides matching TRBD1. CDR3 sequence: CASSPRTGGDYEQYF. The CDR3 coding sequence is TGTGCCAGTAGTCCTAGGACAGGGGGGGACTACGAGCAGTACTTC.